This passage covers 9 T cell receptor beta chains from one sample sequenced in a study of OX40 agonist ivuxolimab in advanced cancers. Generated by immunoSEQ multiplex PCR, the TCRdb table keeps only in-frame clones and is missing some. The sample includes tens of thousands of clones, roughly 86% of them seen just once. The sample in question was CD4+ or CD8+ T cells sorted from blood, obtained in a trial of the OX40 agonist ivuxolimab. The source is an adult with an advanced solid tumor such as melanoma, head and neck, liver or kidney cancer.

This sequence joins TRBV19 and TRBJ2-7, with D unresolved. Trimming pared 4 bases from V and 4 bases from J, leaving 20 bases between. Germline V lookup: CDR1 LNHDA, CDR2 SQIVND (reference sequence). This CDR3 comprises 16 residues. The CDR3: CASSTSGFPTPYEQYF. In DNA form, the CDR3 reads TGTGCCAGTAGTACCTCGGGCTTCCCAACCCCATACGAGCAGTACTTC.

V usage is TRBV19 and J usage is TRBJ2-5, with D maybe TRBD1 (6 bases). CDR1 and CDR2 from the germline V gene are LNHDA and SQIVND (reference sequence). The germline V and J ends were trimmed by 5 bases and 5 bases, with 9 bases remaining between them. This CDR3 is built from 12 residues. CDR3 sequence reads: CASSLRGETQYF. In DNA form, the CDR3 reads TGTGCCAGTAGTTTGAGGGGGGAGACCCAGTACTTC.

The gene calls are TRBV5-6 and TRBJ1-2; TRBD1 agrees at 7 bases. CDR1 is SGHDT, CDR2 YYEEEE, per germline. Trimming cost V 4 bases and J 2 bases; bases outside gene matches: 5. This CDR3 contains 14 residues. The CDR3 DNA is TGTGCCAGCAGCGGCCGGGACAGAAACTATGGCTACACCTTC. Translated, it gives CASSGRDRNYGYTF.

The J gene is TRBJ1-1, the V gene TRBV7-9; no firm D call. The CDR3 contains 14 residues. CDR1 and CDR2 from the germline V gene are SEHNR and FQNEAQ (reference sequence). V lost 5 bases, J lost 0 bases, and 10 bases lay in between. The CDR3: CASSQPDLNTEAFF. CDR3 DNA sequence: TGTGCCAGCAGCCAGCCTGACTTGAACACTGAAGCTTTCTTT.

This rearrangement joins TRBV14 to TRBJ1-1; weak D call: TRBD1 (6 bases). This CDR3 contains 14 residues. V lost 5 bases, J lost 4 bases, and 14 bases lay in between. In germline, CDR1 is SGHDN, CDR2 FVKESK. As DNA, the CDR3 is TGTGCCAGCAGCTCCGGGACATGGGGCACTGAAGCTTTCTTT. Encoded protein: CASSSGTWGTEAFF.

The chain recombines TRBV4-1 with TRBJ1-2; TRBD1 agrees at 10 bases. Germline-derived CDR1 and CDR2 are MGHRA and YSYEKL. With V trimmed by 3 bases and J by 8 bases, 12 bases remained unmatched. CDR3 size: 16 residues. CDR3 loop: CASSQGTGVGSGGYTF. In nucleotides, the CDR3 is TGCGCCAGCAGCCAGGGGACAGGGGTCGGGTCGGGGGGCTACACCTTC.

The chain uses TRBV5-4 and TRBJ2-5; TRBD1 matches at 10 bases. Unmatched junction bases numbered 9, after V lost 9 bases and J lost 4 bases. Germline loops: CDR1 SGHNT, CDR2 YYREEE (reference sequence). The CDR3 has 14 amino acids. In DNA, the CDR3 is TGTGCCACGACAGGGGGCTACAATGGAGAGACCCAGTACTTC. Amino acid sequence: CATTGGYNGETQYF.

There are a few counts of this clone. The rearrangement joins TRBV21-1 to TRBJ1-1. TRBV21-1 is flagged as a pseudogene. The CDR3 has 12 residues. The CDR3 DNA is TGTGCCAGCAGCAAAGAGGGTTCTGAAGCTTTCTTT. It specifies CASSKEGSEAFF.

This sequence joins TRBV12-1 and TRBJ1-2; TRBD1, the D gene given by the table, was not confirmed from the DNA. TRBV12-1 is shown as a pseudogene. This CDR3 comprises 13 residues. CDR3 sequence reads: CASSFLSGSCYTF. CDR3 nucleotide sequence: TGTGCCAGCAGCTTTTTGTCAGGGTCATGCTACACCTTC.